The next 21 T cell receptor beta chains were all read from a single sample in a study of identical twins. TCRdb independently ran MiXCR on the 5' RACE reads; one entry per CDR3 protein. The sample lists some 330,000 distinct CDR3 sequences; around 9.7% were seen once. The sequenced sample was naive T cells sorted from blood. All receptors come from a woman between 45 and 60 years old in good health.

The table lists this clonotype with a few counts. The rearrangement joins TRBV5-5 to TRBJ2-7, with 8 bases that match TRBD1. The ends lost 4 bases at V and 2 bases at J; junction bases unmatched: 5. The CDR3 contains 14 residues. CDR1 and CDR2 from the germline V gene are SGHKS and YYEKEE (reference sequence). The CDR3 bases are TGTGCCAGCAGCACCGGGACAGGAACCTACGAGCAGTACGTC. This gives the protein CASSTGTGTYEQYV.

This clonotype was picked up a small number of times. Here the CDR3 reads CATSAATGGLNEQYV. CDR3 nucleotides: TGTGCCACCAGTGCGGCGACAGGGGGACTTAACGAGCAGTACGTC. This rearrangement joins TRBV24-1 to TRBJ2-7; 9 bases agree with TRBD1. Germline CDR1 reads KGHDR; CDR2 reads SFDVKD. The ends lost 5 bases at V and 5 bases at J; junction bases unmatched: 9. This CDR3 spans 15 amino acids.

This clonotype appeared a few times. The rearrangement uses TRBV7-9 and TRBJ2-2; 8 bases align to TRBD1. The germline V gene encodes CDR1 SEHNR and CDR2 FQNEAQ (reference sequence). The CDR3 covers 18 residues. Germline trimming cut 2 bases from V and 0 bases from J; bases unmatched to any gene: 8. CDR3 coding DNA: TGTGCCAGCAGCTTAAGGGGATCGACAGGGGCGAACACCGGGGAGCTGTTTTTT. Translated: CASSLRGSTGANTGELFF.

At least ten counts were recorded for this clonotype. The chain carries TRBV5-1 and TRBJ2-7; TRBD1 matches 8 bases. This CDR3 contains 12 residues. V shed 5 bases, J shed 7 bases, and the junction held 5 bases outside the gene matches. Germline V CDR1 and CDR2: SGHRS, YFSETQ. CDR3 sequence: CASSLRGPEQYF. CDR3 nucleotides: TGCGCCAGCAGTCTCAGGGGGCCGGAGCAGTACTTC.

This clonotype turned up a few times. The chain employs TRBV12-3 or TRBV12-4 and TRBJ2-7; D remains unclear. V was cut by 3 bases and J by 3 bases, with 9 bases left in between. CDR3 length equals 13 residues. The CDR3 is CASSFGSHYEQYF. The DNA of the CDR3 is TGTGCCAGCAGTTTCGGGTCCCACTACGAGCAGTACTTC.

The chain employs TRBV20-1 and TRBJ2-1; TRBD1 matches 7 bases. The CDR3 is 17 residues long. CDR1 is DFQATT and CDR2 is SNEGSKA in the germline V gene (reference sequence). Unmatched junction bases numbered 14, after V lost 0 bases and J lost 6 bases. The CDR3 nucleotides read TGCAGTGCTAGAGATTCGGTTTGGACAGGTAATCGCAATGAGCAGTTCTTC. This gives the protein CSARDSVWTGNRNEQFF.

Only a few counts were recorded for this clonotype. This sequence joins TRBV14 and TRBJ2-2; D gene unclear. Trimming cost V 4 bases and J 0 bases, with 9 bases left between them. Germline CDR1 reads SGHDN; CDR2 reads FVKESK. This CDR3 has 15 residues. CDR3 DNA: TGTGCCAGCAGCCCGATGACGGCGAACACCGGGGAGCTGTTTTTT. This codes for CASSPMTANTGELFF.

This clonotype was picked up many times. The chain couples TRBV6-5 to TRBJ2-7; perhaps TRBD2 as D (5 bases). This CDR3 region has 12 residues. V dropped 2 bases and J dropped 7 bases, with 9 bases sitting between them. Per germline, CDR1 MNHEY and CDR2 SVGAGI. The CDR3 region is CASSYPGREQYF. The CDR3 DNA sequence: TGTGCCAGCAGTTACCCGGGGAGAGAGCAGTACTTC.

This clonotype was counted between two and nine times. The chain recombines TRBV7-9 with TRBJ2-1; maybe TRBD2 (6 bases). CDR3 length equals 13 residues. In germline, CDR1 is SEHNR, CDR2 FQNEAQ (reference sequence). The V end was cut by 7 bases, the J end by 10 bases, with 17 bases between. This CDR3 is CASNSGGPHEQFF. The CDR3 bases are TGTGCCAGCAATTCCGGGGGTCCCCACGAGCAGTTCTTC.

The chain recombines TRBV10-3 with TRBJ2-5; 8 bases align to TRBD2. The CDR3 runs 14 residues. Germline CDR1 reads ENHRY; CDR2 reads SYGVKD. Trimming removed 6 bases from V and 2 bases from J; junction bases left unmatched: 5. The CDR3 protein is CAISGRGVQETQYF. CDR3 bases: TGTGCCATCAGCGGGAGGGGAGTGCAAGAGACCCAGTACTTC.

Only a few counts were recorded for this clonotype. This chain joins TRBV6-5 and TRBJ2-7, with D perhaps TRBD1 (6 bases). Germline CDR1 reads MNHEY; CDR2 reads SVGAGI. The CDR3 extends over 13 amino acids. The ends were cut back, 4 bases at V and 4 bases at J, with 11 bases in the middle. The CDR3 DNA follows: TGTGCCAGCAGTTCCGGCAGGGGATACGAGCAGTACGTC. Its translation: CASSSGRGYEQYV.

The chain joins TRBV4-1 to TRBJ2-1; D might be TRBD1 or TRBD2, each matching 5 bases. From germline, CDR1 is MGHRA and CDR2 YSYEKL. CDR3 length equals 16 residues. Trimming pared 2 bases from V and 1 base from J, leaving 12 bases between. The CDR3 reads CASSQSPGGSYNEQFF. For the CDR3, the DNA is TGCGCCAGCAGCCAATCCCCTGGGGGATCCTACAATGAGCAGTTCTTC.

V and J are TRBV6-2 or TRBV6-3 and TRBJ2-2, with 7 bases fitting TRBD1. The CDR3 has 16 residues. Germline loops: CDR1 MNHEY, CDR2 SVGEGT. After removal of 7 bases from V and 1 base from J, the junction contained 9 bases not matched to a gene. The CDR3 loop is CASKLRGPLNTGELFF. CDR3 nucleotide sequence: TGTGCCAGCAAACTAAGGGGGCCCCTGAACACCGGGGAGCTGTTTTTT.

The rearrangement uses TRBV25-1 and TRBJ2-3; 10 nucleotides match TRBD2. Looked up from germline, CDR1 is MGHDK and CDR2 is SYGVNS. V dropped 5 bases and J dropped 4; count of bases not matched to a gene: 6. The CDR3 is 15 amino acids. The CDR3 region has the DNA TGTGCCAGCAGTTTCTCCGGACTAGCGGCAGATACGCAGTATTTT. Translated: CASSFSGLAADTQYF.

The table lists this clonotype with many counts. The chain recombines TRBV29-1 with TRBJ2-1, with TRBD2 as a possible D gene (6 bases). Trimming removed 7 bases from V and 6 bases from J, with 19 bases in between. CDR1 SQVTM and CDR2 ANQGSEA come from the germline V gene. There are 14 residues in the CDR3. CDR3 sequence reads: CSGQRVVGGNEQFF. The DNA for the CDR3 is TGCAGCGGCCAGAGGGTAGTGGGGGGCAATGAGCAGTTCTTC.

J is TRBJ2-3 and V is TRBV20-1, with 7 bases lining up with TRBD2. The CDR3 runs to 14 residues. V trimming: 6 bases; J trimming: 0 bases; junction bases outside the gene matches: 6. Germline CDR1 is DFQATT and CDR2 is SNEGSKA (reference sequence). The chain's CDR3 is CSADSGTSTDTQYF. DNA of the CDR3: TGCAGTGCAGACAGCGGGACTAGCACAGATACGCAGTATTTT.

The chain links TRBV5-5 to TRBJ2-2; no clear D. CDR1 and CDR2 from the germline V gene are SGHKS and YYEKEE (reference sequence). The V and J ends lost 1 base and 3 bases respectively, with 7 bases between them. The CDR3 totals 14 residues. DNA of the CDR3: TGTGCCAGCAGCTTGTTCGAGGACACCGGGGAGCTGTTTTTT. The encoded protein is CASSLFEDTGELFF.

This sequence joins TRBV12-3 or TRBV12-4 and TRBJ1-2; D ambiguous. The CDR3 length is 13 residues. Trimming removed 3 bases at V and 5 bases at J, with 10 bases between. The CDR3 region is CASSFGLGYGYTF. In DNA form, the CDR3 reads TGTGCCAGCAGTTTTGGACTGGGATATGGCTACACCTTC.

This chain joins TRBV20-1 and TRBJ2-5, with 7 bases matching TRBD1. The CDR3 runs to 13 residues. In germline, CDR1 is DFQATT, CDR2 SNEGSKA (reference sequence). After removal of 3 bases from V and 3 bases from J, the junction contained 4 bases not matched to a gene. This CDR3 is CSASYRGKETQYF. The DNA for the CDR3 is TGCAGTGCTAGCTACAGGGGTAAAGAGACCCAGTACTTC.

This clonotype was detected only a few times. The chain links TRBV9 to TRBJ2-1; TRBD2 matches 8 bases. The CDR3 has 16 amino acids. The V segment lost 3 bases and the J segment 3 bases; nucleotides outside the gene matches: 8. Germline CDR1 and CDR2: SGDLS and YYNGEE. CDR3 sequence (DNA): TGTGCCAGCAGCGCCACTAGCGGTGGGGTCTACAATGAGCAGTTCTTC. Encoded protein: CASSATSGGVYNEQFF.

J is TRBJ2-3 and V is TRBV4-1; TRBD2 is a possible D gene (7 bases). V lost 2 bases and J 0 bases, leaving 15 bases between the germline ends. The germline gives CDR1 MGHRA, CDR2 YSYEKL. The CDR3 length is 17 residues. This CDR3 is CASSQKGGKRSTDTQYF. The CDR3, as DNA: TGCGCCAGCAGCCAAAAGGGGGGGAAGCGGAGCACAGATACGCAGTATTTT.